Sequencing of this T cell receptor beta chain was carried out in a study of cytomegalovirus exposure and HLA in healthy donors. Overall study context: The Caucasian-associated ancestry cluster held roughly 81% of around 380 genotyped donors.

This PCR relied on a set of 60 Vbeta primers and 13 Jbeta primers. Some clones are missing from TCRdb's copy, which holds only in-frame ones; the method was immunoSEQ multiplex PCR. The sample shows about 92,000 clones, about 84% of them seen only once. Findings of the study overall: Whilst most TCR sequences proved rare, a subset of public TCRs occurred across many donors.

This CDR3 has 16 residues. The germline CDR1 and CDR2 sequences are GTSNPN and SVGIG (reference sequence). V lost 0 bases and J lost 2; bases outside the gene matches: 8. For this clone: The antigen remains undetermined.

Sequencing input: PBMCs. This receptor was obtained from a girl under 10 years old in good health and CMV-seropositive. This rearrangement joins TRBV30 to TRBJ2-3, with 7 bases lining up with TRBD2. The CDR3 sequence is CAWSVRSSGYTDTQYF. In DNA form, the CDR3 reads TGTGCCTGGAGTGTCCGGTCTAGCGGATACACAGATACGCAGTATTTT.